The rows below give T cell receptor beta chains drawn from one sample of a study of blood T cell repertoires in COVID-19. Clones were read by immunoSEQ multiplex PCR, and TCRdb kept only the in-frame ones, dropping some. The sample holds about 170,000 clones, around nine tenths seen once. The specimen was peripheral blood. These TCRs come from a woman older than 75 with COVID-19, enrolled during active disease. CDR3s include the opening cysteine and the closing phenylalanine or tryptophan. Each record gives: J gene, D gene, clone size, V gene, CDR3 protein, CDR3 DNA. A D gene is named only where the DNA matches it firmly. Some rows have no size entry. The others give once, few or many, or a class for an expanded clone.

TRBJ2-1 TRBD1 NA TRBV19 CASSNRDRSTYNEQFF TGTGCCAGTAGTAATCGGGACAGGTCCACCTACAATGAGCAGTTCTTC
TRBJ2-7 NA NA TRBV5-4 CASSFSQGFFYEQYF TGTGCCAGCAGCTTTTCCCAGGGATTTTTCTACGAGCAGTACTTC
TRBJ1-1 NA NA TRBV28 CASQGPGNTEAFF TGTGCCAGCCAGGGCCCGGGGAACACTGAAGCTTTCTTT
TRBJ1-2 NA NA TRBV28 CASKTQGNYGYTF TGTGCCAGCAAAACACAGGGAAACTATGGCTACACCTTC
TRBJ2-7 NA NA TRBV27 CASSPFVSQGNYEQYF TGTGCCAGCAGTCCCTTTGTATCCCAGGGAAACTACGAGCAGTACTTC
TRBJ1-2 TRBD1 NA TRBV18 CASSPWQTGQVGYTF TGTGCCAGCTCACCGTGGCAGACAGGGCAAGTTGGCTACACCTTC
TRBJ1-1 TRBD1 NA TRBV28 CASSSPGTGFTEAFF TGTGCCAGCAGTAGTCCCGGGACAGGGTTCACTGAAGCTTTCTTT
TRBJ1-1 TRBD1 NA TRBV4-1 CASSHADRAKENTEAFF TGCGCCAGCAGCCATGCCGACAGGGCAAAAGAGAACACTGAAGCTTTCTTT
TRBJ2-5 NA NA TRBV10-3 CAIGGKQGGQETQYF TGTGCCATCGGGGGGAAACAGGGAGGGCAAGAGACCCAGTACTTC
TRBJ2-1 TRBD1 NA TRBV19 CASSITRQGYEQFF TGTGCCAGTAGTATCACTCGACAGGGCTATGAGCAGTTCTTC
TRBJ1-5 NA NA TRBV10-3 CAISTGTSNQPQHF TGTGCCATCAGCACCGGGACATCAAATCAGCCCCAGCATTTT
TRBJ1-1 NA once TRBV19 CASSILNSRGTEAFF TGTGCCAGTAGTATACTGAATTCCAGGGGTACTGAAGCTTTCTTT
TRBJ2-7 NA NA TRBV18 CASSVVDYEQYF TGTGCCAGCTCAGTCGTAGACTACGAGCAGTACTTC
TRBJ2-7 TRBD1 NA TRBV6-5 CASSRGTGYHEQYF TGTGCCAGCAGCCGCGGGACAGGTTATCACGAGCAGTACTTC
TRBJ2-7 TRBD1 NA TRBV7-2 CASSQDRVGYEQYF TGTGCCAGCAGCCAGGACAGGGTGGGCTACGAGCAGTACTTC
TRBJ2-7 TRBD2 once TRBV29-1 CSVSKGGGSYEQYF TGCAGCGTTTCGAAGGGCGGGGGCTCCTACGAGCAGTACTTC
TRBJ2-2 NA NA TRBV11-3 CASSLRGEGTGELFF TGTGCCAGCAGCCTCAGGGGTGAGGGGACCGGGGAGCTGTTTTTT
TRBJ1-1 TRBD1 NA TRBV28 CASSPYRGSNTEAFF TGTGCCAGCAGTCCTTACAGGGGATCTAACACTGAAGCTTTCTTT
TRBJ2-2 NA once TRBV19 CASSTARELFF TGTGCCAGTAGCACTGCCCGGGAGCTGTTTTTT
TRBJ2-3 TRBD1 NA TRBV5-6 CASSPGTGRIGGTDTQYF TGTGCCAGCAGCCCCGGGACAGGGAGAATAGGTGGCACAGATACGCAGTATTTT
TRBJ2-2 TRBD1 NA TRBV3-1/TRBV3-2 CASSFSIQGAGELFF TGTGCCAGCAGCTTTTCGATCCAGGGGGCCGGGGAGCTGTTTTTT
TRBJ2-7 TRBD1 NA TRBV28 CASSQPGQGSYEQYF TGTGCCAGCAGTCAACCGGGACAGGGTTCCTACGAGCAGTACTTC
TRBJ1-2 NA once TRBV6-5 CASSFYRDRSNYGYTF TGTGCCAGCAGTTTCTACAGAGACAGATCGAACTATGGCTACACCTTC
TRBJ2-7 NA NA TRBV5-1 CASSRTVSDEQYF TGCGCCAGCAGCCGAACGGTCTCTGACGAGCAGTACTTC
TRBJ1-4 NA NA TRBV5-1 CASSLGDTLQDEKLFF TGCGCCAGCAGCTTGGGGGACACCCTTCAAGATGAAAAACTGTTTTTT
TRBJ1-2 NA NA TRBV6-5 CAARGGAGGYTF TGTGCCGCCCGCGGAGGGGCGGGTGGCTACACCTTC
TRBJ1-1 NA NA TRBV28 CAVGRQDRPPDTEAFF TGTGCCGTGGGCCGTCAAGATCGACCCCCTGACACTGAAGCTTTCTTT
TRBJ2-1 TRBD2 once TRBV28 CASRPASGHNEQFF TGTGCCAGCAGGCCGGCTAGCGGTCACAATGAGCAGTTCTTC
TRBJ2-7 TRBD1 NA TRBV2 CASSEFGQGPYEQYF TGTGCCAGCAGCGAGTTCGGACAGGGACCCTACGAGCAGTACTTC
TRBJ1-6 TRBD1 NA TRBV9 CASSGLGDRGSPLHF TGTGCCAGCAGTGGACTTGGGGACAGGGGTTCACCCCTCCACTTT
TRBJ1-2 TRBD1 NA TRBV19 CASSRDRGGYGYTF TGTGCCAGTAGCCGTGACAGGGGGGGCTATGGCTACACCTTC
TRBJ2-2 NA NA TRBV7-8 CASSLSTGELFF TGTGCCAGCAGCCTCAGTACCGGGGAGCTGTTTTTT
TRBJ2-1 TRBD2 NA TRBV6-2/TRBV6-3 CASSYSRVAGTHEQFF TGTGCCAGCAGTTACTCGCGGGTAGCGGGAACCCATGAGCAGTTCTTC
TRBJ1-2 TRBD1 NA TRBV19 CASSMKRQGANYGYTF TGTGCCAGTAGTATGAAACGGCAGGGGGCCAACTATGGCTACACCTTC
TRBJ1-5 NA NA TRBV6-6 CASSTGGSQPQHF TGTGCCAGCAGCACGGGAGGGTCGCAGCCCCAGCATTTT
TRBJ1-5 NA NA TRBV7-9 CASSPTGSNQPQHF TGTGCCAGCAGCCCGACAGGTAGCAATCAGCCCCAGCATTTT
TRBJ1-1 TRBD1 once TRBV3-1/TRBV3-2 CASIRQGGTEAFF TGTGCCAGCATAAGACAGGGAGGCACTGAAGCTTTCTTT
TRBJ2-2 TRBD1 NA TRBV3-1/TRBV3-2 CASSQGTGDRELFF TGTGCCAGCAGCCAAGGGACAGGGGACAGGGAGCTGTTTTTT
TRBJ2-2 NA NA TRBV29-1 CSVRVTGELFF TGCAGCGTACGGGTCACCGGGGAGCTGTTTTTT
TRBJ1-2 TRBD1 NA TRBV19 CASSSGQGPNYGYTF TGTGCCAGTAGTAGCGGACAGGGCCCTAACTATGGCTACACCTTC
TRBJ2-5 TRBD1 NA TRBV28 CASSLDRASVETQYF TGTGCCAGCAGTTTGGACAGGGCCTCGGTAGAGACCCAGTACTTC
TRBJ2-2 TRBD2 NA TRBV6-5 CASTLAGANTGELFF TGTGCCAGCACTTTAGCGGGAGCGAACACCGGGGAGCTGTTTTTT
TRBJ2-7 NA NA TRBV4-3 CASSPSTALATPYEQYF TGCGCCAGCAGCCCAAGTACCGCGCTAGCGACACCTTACGAGCAGTACTTC
TRBJ1-4 NA NA TRBV9 CASSVDGGQFNEKLFF TGTGCCAGCAGCGTAGACGGCGGACAGTTCAATGAAAAACTGTTTTTT
TRBJ2-2 TRBD2 NA TRBV28 CANQPGGNTGELFF TGTGCCAACCAACCGGGGGGAAACACCGGGGAGCTGTTTTTT
TRBJ1-1 NA few TRBV5-6 CASSWGATEAFF TGTGCCAGCAGCTGGGGCGCGACTGAAGCTTTCTTT
TRBJ1-1 NA NA TRBV7-2 CASSLQVVSEGTEAFF TGTGCCAGCAGCTTACAGGTCGTTTCGGAGGGCACTGAAGCTTTCTTT
TRBJ2-7 NA NA TRBV4-3 CASSQERGNYEQYF TGCGCCAGCAGCCAAGAGAGGGGGAACTACGAGCAGTACTTC
TRBJ1-4 NA NA TRBV19 CASSSLAATNEKLFF TGTGCCAGTAGTAGTCTGGCTGCAACTAATGAAAAACTGTTTTTT
TRBJ2-7 NA NA TRBV11-2 CASSFPGFPYEQYF TGTGCCAGCAGCTTCCCGGGGTTCCCCTACGAGCAGTACTTC
TRBJ1-5 NA NA TRBV6-6 CASSYRAGHQHF TGTGCCAGCAGTTACAGAGCCGGTCATCAGCATTTT